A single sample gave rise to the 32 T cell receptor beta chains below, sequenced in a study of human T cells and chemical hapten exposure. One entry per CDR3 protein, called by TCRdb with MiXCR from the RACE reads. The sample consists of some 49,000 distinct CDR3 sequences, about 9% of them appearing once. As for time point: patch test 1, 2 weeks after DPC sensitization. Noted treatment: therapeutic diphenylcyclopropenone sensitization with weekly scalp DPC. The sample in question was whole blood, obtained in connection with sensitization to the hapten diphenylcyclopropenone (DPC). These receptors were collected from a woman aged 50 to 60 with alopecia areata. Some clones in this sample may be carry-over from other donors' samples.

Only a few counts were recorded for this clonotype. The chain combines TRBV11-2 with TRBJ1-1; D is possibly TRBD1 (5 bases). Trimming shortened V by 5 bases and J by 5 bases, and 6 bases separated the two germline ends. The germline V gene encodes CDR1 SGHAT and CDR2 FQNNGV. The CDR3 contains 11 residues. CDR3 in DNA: TGTGCCAGCAGCCAGGGTACTGAAGCTTTCTTT. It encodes CASSQGTEAFF.

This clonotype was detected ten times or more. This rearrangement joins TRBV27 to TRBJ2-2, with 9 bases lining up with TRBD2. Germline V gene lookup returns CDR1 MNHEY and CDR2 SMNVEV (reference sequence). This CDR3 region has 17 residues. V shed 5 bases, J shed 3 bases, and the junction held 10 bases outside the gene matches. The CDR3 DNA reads TGTGCCAGCAGTCCAATCGTCGGCGGGAGGGACACCGGGGAGCTGTTTTTT. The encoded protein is CASSPIVGGRDTGELFF.

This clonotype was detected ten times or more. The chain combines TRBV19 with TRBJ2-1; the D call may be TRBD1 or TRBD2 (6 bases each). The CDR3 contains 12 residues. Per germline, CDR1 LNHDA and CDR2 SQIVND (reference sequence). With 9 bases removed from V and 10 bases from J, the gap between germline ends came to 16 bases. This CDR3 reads CASKTGAGEQFF. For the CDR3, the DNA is TGTGCCAGCAAAACGGGGGCGGGCGAGCAGTTCTTC. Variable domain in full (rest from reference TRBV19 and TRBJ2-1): DGGITQSPKYLFRKEGQNVTLSCEQNLNHDAMYWYRQDPGQGLRLIYYSQIVNDFQKGDIAEGYSVSREKKESFPLTVTSAQKNPTAFYLCASKTGAGEQFFGPGTRLTVL.

As DNA, the CDR3 is TGTGCCAGCAGTTTACAGGCGGCGAACTATGGCTACACCTTC. Translating it yields CASSLQAANYGYTF. The chain joins TRBV27 to TRBJ1-2; D is unclear. Germline CDR1 reads MNHEY; CDR2 reads SMNVEV (reference sequence). V lost 2 bases, J lost 2 bases, and 9 bases lay in between. This CDR3 is built from 14 residues.

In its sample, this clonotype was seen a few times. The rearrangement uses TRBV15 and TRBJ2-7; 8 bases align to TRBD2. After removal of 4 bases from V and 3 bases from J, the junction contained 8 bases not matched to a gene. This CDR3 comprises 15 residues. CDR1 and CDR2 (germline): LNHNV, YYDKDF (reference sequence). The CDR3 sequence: CATSTYSGVDYEQYF. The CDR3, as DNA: TGTGCCACCAGCACGTATAGCGGGGTCGACTACGAGCAGTACTTC.

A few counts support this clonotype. CDR3 sequence: CAGDGGEKLFF. The DNA of the CDR3 is TGTGCCGGTGACGGGGGTGAAAAACTGTTTTTT. The gene calls are TRBV30 and TRBJ1-4, with D tentatively TRBD1 (5 bases). Germline CDR1 and CDR2: GTSNPN and SVGIG (reference sequence). CDR3 size: 11 residues. V was shortened by 8 bases and J by 7 bases, with 11 bases between the two germline ends.

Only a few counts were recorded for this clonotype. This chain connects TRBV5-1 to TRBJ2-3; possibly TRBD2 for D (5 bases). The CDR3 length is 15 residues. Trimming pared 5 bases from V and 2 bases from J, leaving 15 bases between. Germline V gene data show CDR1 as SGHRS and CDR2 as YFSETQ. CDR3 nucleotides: TGCGCCAGCAGTAAGGCGGGCCCTTTCACAGATACGCAGTATTTT. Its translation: CASSKAGPFTDTQYF.

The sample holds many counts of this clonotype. CDR3 amino acids: CASSLFGSPQPQHF. CDR3 coding DNA: TGTGCCAGCAGTTTATTCGGGAGTCCTCAGCCCCAGCATTTT. The genes are TRBV12-3 or TRBV12-4 and TRBJ1-5, with no clear D. V lost 2 bases and J 6 bases, leaving 11 bases between the germline ends. The CDR3 contains 14 residues.

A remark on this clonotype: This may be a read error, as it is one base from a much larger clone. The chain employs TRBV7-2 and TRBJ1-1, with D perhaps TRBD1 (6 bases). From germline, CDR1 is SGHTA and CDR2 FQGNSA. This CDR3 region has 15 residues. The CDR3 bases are TGTGCCAACAGCTTAGCAGACAGGACGAACACTGAAGCTTTCTTT. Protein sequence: CANSLADRTNTEAFF.

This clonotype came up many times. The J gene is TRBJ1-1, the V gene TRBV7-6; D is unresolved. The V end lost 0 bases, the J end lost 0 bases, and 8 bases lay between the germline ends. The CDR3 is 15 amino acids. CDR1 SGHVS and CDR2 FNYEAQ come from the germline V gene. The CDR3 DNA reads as TGTGCCAGCAGCTTAGCGCAGCACTTGAACACTGAAGCTTTCTTT. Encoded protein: CASSLAQHLNTEAFF.

DNA for the CDR3: TGTGCCAGCAGTTACCACCCGACATCGGAAAACACCATATATTTT. Translated: CASSYHPTSENTIYF. This chain connects TRBV6-5 to TRBJ1-3; no reliable D call. Germline V CDR1 and CDR2: MNHEY, SVGAGI. The CDR3 runs to 15 residues. V lost 2 bases, J lost 6 bases, and 14 bases lay in between.

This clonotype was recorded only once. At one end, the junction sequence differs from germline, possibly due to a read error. CDR3 bases: TGTGCCAGCAACCTAGCGGGGCCCCCGGATACGCGGTATTTT. Its protein is CASNLAGPPDTRYF. V and J are TRBV28 and TRBJ2-3; TRBD2 aligns across 9 bases. This CDR3 is 14 amino acids long. Germline V gene sequence: CDR1 MDHEN, CDR2 SYDVKM.

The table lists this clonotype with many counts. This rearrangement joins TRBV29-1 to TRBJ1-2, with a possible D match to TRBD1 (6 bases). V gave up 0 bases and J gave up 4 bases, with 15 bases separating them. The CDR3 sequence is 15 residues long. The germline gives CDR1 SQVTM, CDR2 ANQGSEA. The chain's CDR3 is CSVEERGRGVYGYTF. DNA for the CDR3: TGCAGCGTTGAAGAAAGGGGCAGGGGAGTCTATGGCTACACCTTC.

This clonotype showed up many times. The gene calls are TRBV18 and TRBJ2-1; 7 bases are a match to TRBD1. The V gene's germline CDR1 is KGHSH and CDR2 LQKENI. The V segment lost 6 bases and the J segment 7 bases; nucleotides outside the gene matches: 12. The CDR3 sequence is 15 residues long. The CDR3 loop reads CASSGTTGWANEQFF. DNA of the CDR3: TGTGCCAGCTCGGGGACGACAGGGTGGGCGAATGAGCAGTTCTTC.

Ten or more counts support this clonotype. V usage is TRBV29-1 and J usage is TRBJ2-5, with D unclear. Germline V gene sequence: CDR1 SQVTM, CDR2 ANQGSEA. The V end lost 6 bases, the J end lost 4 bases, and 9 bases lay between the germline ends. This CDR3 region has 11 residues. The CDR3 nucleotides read TGCAGCGTGGCAGGTCCAGAGACCCAGTACTTC. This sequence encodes CSVAGPETQYF.

Here the CDR3 reads CSATQGNQPQHF. The CDR3 DNA reads as TGCAGTGCTACCCAGGGTAATCAGCCCCAGCATTTT. V is TRBV20-1 and J is TRBJ1-5; D is perhaps TRBD1 (5 bases). Germline V gene lookup returns CDR1 DFQATT and CDR2 SNEGSKA (reference sequence). Between the trimmed V and J ends, which lost 4 bases and 4 bases, there was a span of 8 bases. This CDR3 comprises 12 residues.

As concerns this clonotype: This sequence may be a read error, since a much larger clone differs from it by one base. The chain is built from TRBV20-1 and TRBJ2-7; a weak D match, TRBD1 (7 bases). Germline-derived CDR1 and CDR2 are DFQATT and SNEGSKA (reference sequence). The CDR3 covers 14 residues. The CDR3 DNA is TGCAGTGCTAGAGACTCAGGGGGGTTGCACGAGCAGTGCTTC. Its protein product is CSARDSGGLHEQCF.

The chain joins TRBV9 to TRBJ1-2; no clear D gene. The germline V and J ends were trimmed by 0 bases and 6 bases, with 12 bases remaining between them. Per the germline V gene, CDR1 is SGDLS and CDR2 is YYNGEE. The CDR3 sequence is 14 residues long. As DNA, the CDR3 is TGTGCCAGCAGCGTAGGTTCCAGGAGCGATGGCTACACCTTC. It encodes CASSVGSRSDGYTF.

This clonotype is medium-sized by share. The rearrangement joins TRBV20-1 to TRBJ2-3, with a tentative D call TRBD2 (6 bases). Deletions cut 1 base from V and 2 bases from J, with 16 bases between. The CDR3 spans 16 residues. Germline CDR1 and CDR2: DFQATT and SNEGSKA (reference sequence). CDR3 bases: TGCAGTGCTAGAGTGCCCGAGCGGGTGCTCACAGATACGCAGTATTTT. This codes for CSARVPERVLTDTQYF.

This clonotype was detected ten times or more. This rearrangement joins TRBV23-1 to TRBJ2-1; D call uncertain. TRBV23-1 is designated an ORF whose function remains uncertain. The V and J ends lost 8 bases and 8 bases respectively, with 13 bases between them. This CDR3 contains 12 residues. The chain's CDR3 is CASGLRYDEQFF. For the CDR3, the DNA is TGCGCCAGCGGGTTGAGATATGATGAGCAGTTCTTC.

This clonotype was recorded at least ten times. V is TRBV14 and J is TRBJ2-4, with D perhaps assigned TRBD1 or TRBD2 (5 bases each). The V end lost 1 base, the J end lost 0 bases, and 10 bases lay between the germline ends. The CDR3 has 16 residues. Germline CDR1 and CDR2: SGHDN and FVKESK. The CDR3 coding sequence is TGTGCCAGCAGCCAAGTCGGGACCGTAGCCAAAAACATTCAGTACTTC. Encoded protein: CASSQVGTVAKNIQYF.

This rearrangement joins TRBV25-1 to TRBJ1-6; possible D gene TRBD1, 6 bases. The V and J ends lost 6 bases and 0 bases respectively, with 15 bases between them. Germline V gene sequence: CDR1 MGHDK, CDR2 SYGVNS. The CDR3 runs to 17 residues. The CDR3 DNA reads TGTGCCAGCAGGTCAGGTGCGGACAGCTCCTATAATTCACCCCTCCACTTT. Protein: CASRSGADSSYNSPLHF.

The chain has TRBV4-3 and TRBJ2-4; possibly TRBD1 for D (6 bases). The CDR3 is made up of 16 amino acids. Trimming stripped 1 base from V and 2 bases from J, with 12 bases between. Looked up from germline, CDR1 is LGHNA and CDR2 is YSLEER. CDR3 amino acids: CASSQAHQGTKNIQYF. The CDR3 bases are TGCGCCAGCAGCCAAGCTCACCAGGGGACCAAAAACATTCAGTACTTC.

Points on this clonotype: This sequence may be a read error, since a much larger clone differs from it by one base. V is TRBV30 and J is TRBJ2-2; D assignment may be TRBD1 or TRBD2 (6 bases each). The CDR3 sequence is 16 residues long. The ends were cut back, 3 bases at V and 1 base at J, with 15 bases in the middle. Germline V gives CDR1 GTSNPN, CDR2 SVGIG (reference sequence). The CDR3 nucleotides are TGTGCCTGGAGGCCTAGGGGGAGGCAGAACACCGGGGAGCTGTTTTTT. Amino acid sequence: CAWRPRGRQNTGELFF. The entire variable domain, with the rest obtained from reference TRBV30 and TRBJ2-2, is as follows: SQTIHQWPATLVQPVGSPLSLECTVEGTSNPNLYWYRQAAGRGLQLLFYSVGIGQISSEVPQNLSASRPQDRQFILSSKKLLLSDSGFYLCAWRPRGRQNTGELFFGEGSRLTVL.

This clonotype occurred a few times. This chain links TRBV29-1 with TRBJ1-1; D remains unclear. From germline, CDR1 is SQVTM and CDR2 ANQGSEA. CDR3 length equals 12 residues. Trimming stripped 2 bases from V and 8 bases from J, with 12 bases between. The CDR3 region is CSVELDVAEAFF. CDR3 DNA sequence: TGCAGCGTTGAATTGGACGTGGCGGAAGCTTTCTTT.

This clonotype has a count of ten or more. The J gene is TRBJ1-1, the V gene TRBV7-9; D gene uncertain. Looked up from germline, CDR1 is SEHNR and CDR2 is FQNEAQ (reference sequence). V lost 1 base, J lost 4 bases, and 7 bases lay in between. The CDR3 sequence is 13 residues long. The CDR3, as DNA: TGTGCCAGCAGCTTAGTGGTGTTCACTGAAGCTTTCTTT. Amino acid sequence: CASSLVVFTEAFF.

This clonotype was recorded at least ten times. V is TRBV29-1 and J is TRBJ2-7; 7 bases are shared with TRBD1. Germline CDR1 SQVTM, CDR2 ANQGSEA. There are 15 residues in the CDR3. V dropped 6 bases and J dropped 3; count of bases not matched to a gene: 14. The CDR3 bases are TGCAGCGTAGTAAACAGGGGTAGCCCCTTCTACGAGCAGTACTTC. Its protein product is CSVVNRGSPFYEQYF.

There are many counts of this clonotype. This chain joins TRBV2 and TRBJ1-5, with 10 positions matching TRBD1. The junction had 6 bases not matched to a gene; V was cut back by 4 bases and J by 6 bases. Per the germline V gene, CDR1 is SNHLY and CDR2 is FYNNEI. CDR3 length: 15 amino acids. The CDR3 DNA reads TGTGCCAGCAGTGTCGCCCGGACAGGGGGTCAGCCCCAGCATTTT. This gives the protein CASSVARTGGQPQHF.

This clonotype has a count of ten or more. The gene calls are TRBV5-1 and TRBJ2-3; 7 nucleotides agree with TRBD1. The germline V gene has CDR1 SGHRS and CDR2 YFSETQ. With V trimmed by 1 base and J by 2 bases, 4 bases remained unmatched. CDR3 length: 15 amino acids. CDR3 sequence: CASSLTGVSTDTQYF. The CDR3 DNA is TGCGCCAGCAGCTTGACAGGGGTGTCCACAGATACGCAGTATTTT. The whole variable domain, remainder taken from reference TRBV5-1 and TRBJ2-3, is KAGVTQTPRYLIKTRGQQVTLSCSPISGHRSVSWYQQTPGQGLQFLFEYFSETQRNKGNFPGRFSGRQFSNSRSEMNVSTLELGDSALYLCASSLTGVSTDTQYFGPGTRLTVL.

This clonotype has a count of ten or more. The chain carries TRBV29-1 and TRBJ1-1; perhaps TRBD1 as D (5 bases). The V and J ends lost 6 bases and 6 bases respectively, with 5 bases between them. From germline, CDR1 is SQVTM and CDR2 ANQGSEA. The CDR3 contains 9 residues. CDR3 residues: CSVGPEAFF. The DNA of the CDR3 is TGCAGCGTGGGACCTGAAGCTTTCTTT.

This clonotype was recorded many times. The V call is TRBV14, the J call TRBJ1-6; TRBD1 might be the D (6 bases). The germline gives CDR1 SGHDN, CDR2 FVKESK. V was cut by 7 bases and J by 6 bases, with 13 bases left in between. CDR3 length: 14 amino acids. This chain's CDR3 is CASTKGQPNSPLHF. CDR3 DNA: TGTGCCAGCACAAAAGGACAGCCTAATTCACCCCTCCACTTT.

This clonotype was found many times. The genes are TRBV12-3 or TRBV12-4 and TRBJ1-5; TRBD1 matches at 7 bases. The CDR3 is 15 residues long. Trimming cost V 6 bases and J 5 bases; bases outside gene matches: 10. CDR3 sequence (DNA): TGTGCCAGCAGCCGAGGACAGGAAGGGGATCAGCCCCAGCATTTT. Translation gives CASSRGQEGDQPQHF.